The TCR beta chain described here comes from a study of Ad26.COV2.S vaccination and SARS-CoV-2 variants. Treatment noted: some 20 received Ad26.COV2.S at low or high dose, single or two shots; several received placebo; per-sample allocation not given. Material that was analyzed had been drawn on day 63 after the first vaccine or placebo injection. A note on this clone: Its antigen is unidentified.

Study-wide results and caveats: With respect to non-spike TCR breadth, vaccine and placebo recipients were similar.

Clones were read by immunoSEQ multiplex PCR, and TCRdb kept only the in-frame ones, dropping some. The sample has approximately 400,000 clones; about four fifths are singletons. CDR3 length: 17 residues. Trimming stripped 2 bases from V and 0 bases from J, with 14 bases between. Germline CDR1 is LGHNT and CDR2 is FRNRAP. This clonotype was obtained from a person aged 18-65 years who received the Ad26.COV2.S COVID-19 vaccine or a placebo. This chain connects TRBV12-5 to TRBJ1-3, with D possibly matching TRBD1 (5 bases). The sample here was peripheral blood, taken in a trial of Ad26.COV2.S vaccine versus placebo. The CDR3 sequence: CASGLTRDGGSGNTIYF. The CDR3 DNA sequence: TGTGCTAGTGGTTTGACACGGGACGGCGGCTCTGGAAACACCATATATTTT.